Listed below are T cell receptor beta chains from one sample, sequenced in a study of cytomegalovirus exposure and HLA in healthy donors. This table comes from immunoSEQ multiplex PCR, and its TCRdb copy is limited to in-frame clones, with some not included. The sample includes some 130,000 clones, 65% to 90% of them seen just once. Sequencing was carried out using PBMCs. These TCRs come from a man between 18 and 35 years old in good health and CMV-seronegative. Each CDR3 is given with its conserved first and last residue. A D gene is named only where the DNA matches it firmly. Rows give clone size only sometimes, using once, few, many, or a class for an expanded clone.

d_call: TRBD1; j_call: TRBJ1-2; v_call: TRBV7-8; clone_size: -; cdr3_nt: TGTGCCAGCAGTAGCTTAATCTGGATACTCACAGGGGGTGAGGGCTACACCTTC; cdr3_aa: CASSSLIWILTGGEGYTF
d_call: -; j_call: TRBJ2-2; v_call: TRBV2; clone_size: -; cdr3_nt: TGTGCCAGCAGTGTGGGAGGGGGAATTATCGGGGAGCTGTTTTTT; cdr3_aa: CASSVGGGIIGELFF
d_call: -; j_call: TRBJ1-4; v_call: TRBV5-6; clone_size: -; cdr3_nt: TGTGCCAGCAGCTTCGAACAGATAAATGAAAAACTGTTTTTT; cdr3_aa: CASSFEQINEKLFF
d_call: -; j_call: TRBJ1-1; v_call: TRBV5-4; clone_size: few; cdr3_nt: TGTGCCAGCAGCGTTGGGAACAGGGTATCTGGGACTGAAGCTTTCTTT; cdr3_aa: CASSVGNRVSGTEAFF
d_call: -; j_call: TRBJ2-7; v_call: TRBV15; clone_size: -; cdr3_nt: TGTGCCACCAGCAGAGAAACAGCCTCCTACGAGCAGTACTTC; cdr3_aa: CATSRETASYEQYF
d_call: -; j_call: TRBJ2-6; v_call: TRBV5-4; clone_size: -; cdr3_nt: TGTGCCAGCAGCTCTGATCTATGGGGGGTGATTTCTGGGGCCAACGTCCTGACTTTC; cdr3_aa: CASSSDLWGVISGANVLTF
d_call: -; j_call: TRBJ1-1; v_call: TRBV28; clone_size: -; cdr3_nt: TGTGCCAGCAGTTCTCAGGGATACACTGAAGCTTTCTTT; cdr3_aa: CASSSQGYTEAFF
d_call: -; j_call: TRBJ1-1; v_call: TRBV5-4; clone_size: -; cdr3_nt: TGTGCCAGCAGCTTGGTACCCTTCAGGGAAACTGAAGCTTTCTTT; cdr3_aa: CASSLVPFRETEAFF
d_call: TRBD1; j_call: TRBJ1-6; v_call: TRBV9; clone_size: -; cdr3_nt: TGTGCCAGCAGCGTAGCAGGGGGCAATTCACCCCTCCACTTT; cdr3_aa: CASSVAGGNSPLHF
d_call: -; j_call: TRBJ1-1; v_call: TRBV5-6; clone_size: -; cdr3_nt: TGTGCCAGCAGCTTAGTACAGGGACGGGTAGTGGGCACTGAAGCTTTCTTT; cdr3_aa: CASSLVQGRVVGTEAFF
d_call: -; j_call: TRBJ2-1; v_call: TRBV14; clone_size: -; cdr3_nt: TGTGCCAGCAGCCAACTAGCTTCCTACAATGAGCAGTTCTTC; cdr3_aa: CASSQLASYNEQFF
d_call: -; j_call: TRBJ2-7; v_call: TRBV7-2; clone_size: -; cdr3_nt: TGTGCCAGCAGCTTAATTGGGGCTCGCGAGCAGTACTTC; cdr3_aa: CASSLIGAREQYF
d_call: -; j_call: TRBJ1-2; v_call: TRBV25-1; clone_size: -; cdr3_nt: TGTGCCAGCAGCCCGGACACGGCCTATGGCTACACCTTC; cdr3_aa: CASSPDTAYGYTF
d_call: -; j_call: TRBJ2-1; v_call: TRBV5-1; clone_size: -; cdr3_nt: TGCGCCAGCAGCTTGGACAGTGGCTCCTACAATGAGCAGTTCTTC; cdr3_aa: CASSLDSGSYNEQFF
d_call: TRBD1; j_call: TRBJ2-1; v_call: TRBV6-1; clone_size: -; cdr3_nt: TGTGCCAGCAGCCGGGACAGGGCATACAATGAGCAGTTCTTC; cdr3_aa: CASSRDRAYNEQFF
d_call: TRBD1; j_call: TRBJ2-2; v_call: TRBV11-2; clone_size: -; cdr3_nt: TGTGCCAGCAAGACAGGGGACCACGGGGAGCTGTTTTTT; cdr3_aa: CASKTGDHGELFF
d_call: TRBD1; j_call: TRBJ1-6; v_call: TRBV19; clone_size: -; cdr3_nt: TGTGCCAGTAGTGGACAGGTTTTCCACCCCTATAATTCACCCCTCCACTTT; cdr3_aa: CASSGQVFHPYNSPLHF
d_call: TRBD1; j_call: TRBJ2-7; v_call: TRBV19; clone_size: -; cdr3_nt: TGTGCCAGTAGTGACAGGGGGCAGACCTACGAGCAGTACTTC; cdr3_aa: CASSDRGQTYEQYF
d_call: TRBD1; j_call: TRBJ1-1; v_call: TRBV9; clone_size: -; cdr3_nt: TGTGCCAGCAGCAGTCAGGGGGCTCTTCGGACTGAAGCTTTCTTT; cdr3_aa: CASSSQGALRTEAFF